Below are 10 T cell receptor beta chains sequenced from a single sample in a study of blood T cells in healthy people across ages. A J-beta primer mix and a sample-barcoded 5' primer were used in a second PCR of about 6 to 12 cycles. MiXCR, applied by TCRdb to the 5' RACE reads, yields one record per CDR3 protein. The profile covers fewer than 750,000 distinct CDR3 sequences, with around 48% appearing a single time and about 22% taken by the ten largest. The sequencing input was blood. All receptors come from an elderly man in good health.

This rearrangement joins TRBV12-3 or TRBV12-4 to TRBJ2-4; D remains ambiguous. The J call may be in error: the DNA end matches TRBJ2-7 better. This CDR3 is 12 amino acids long. CDR3 in amino acids: CASSFEVYEQYF. The CDR3 nucleotides read TGTGCCAGCAGTTTCGAAGTTTACGAGCAGTACTTC.

The chain links TRBV20-1 to TRBJ1-1; no clear D gene. CDR1 and CDR2 (germline): DFQATT, SNEGSKA (reference sequence). CDR3 length: 13 residues. The V and J ends lost 2 bases and 0 bases respectively, with 7 bases between them. The CDR3: CSARPQMNTEAFF. The CDR3 nucleotides are TGCAGTGCTAGACCCCAGATGAACACTGAAGCTTTCTTT.

The chain combines TRBV6-6 with TRBJ1-5; D might be TRBD1 (5 bases). The germline CDR1 and CDR2 sequences are MNHNY and SVGAGI (reference sequence). Deletions cut 6 bases from V and 2 bases from J, with 17 bases between. CDR3 length equals 16 residues. CDR3 nucleotide sequence: TGTGCCAGCAGCCTGGGGGGGAGGAGTGGCAATCAGCCCCAGCATTTT. This encodes CASSLGGRSGNQPQHF.

This clonotype was observed at least ten times. V usage is TRBV6-6 and J usage is TRBJ1-5; possibly TRBD1 for D (5 bases). The germline V gene has CDR1 MNHNY and CDR2 SVGAGI (reference sequence). Between the trimmed V and J ends, which lost 6 bases and 1 base, there was a span of 19 bases. This CDR3 has 17 residues. For the CDR3, the DNA is TGTGCCAGCAGACCCACAGGTGTAAGGGGAAGCAATCAGCCCCAGCATTTT. This translates into CASRPTGVRGSNQPQHF.

This clonotype was detected only a few times. The gene calls are TRBV29-1 and TRBJ2-3, with a possible D match to TRBD1 (5 bases). Trimming cost V 8 bases and J 6 bases, with 18 bases left between them. Germline-derived CDR1 and CDR2 are SQVTM and ANQGSEA. This CDR3 spans 13 amino acids. The CDR3 bases are TGCAGCACCCGGTCAGGAAAGGGGGATACGCAGTATTTT. Protein sequence: CSTRSGKGDTQYF.

The chain joins TRBV4-3 to TRBJ2-3; the D gene is possibly TRBD1 (5 bases). The CDR3 has 16 amino acids. Trimming took off 7 bases at V and 6 bases at J, with 23 bases between the two ends. The germline V gene encodes CDR1 LGHNA and CDR2 YSLEER. The DNA of the CDR3 is TGCGCCAGCAACCAGGGCCACAGGTTACAAGGGGATACGCAGTATTTT. Protein sequence: CASNQGHRLQGDTQYF.

This clonotype was observed a handful of times. The gene calls are TRBV3-1 and TRBJ2-3; 8 nucleotides line up with TRBD2. Trimming removed 5 bases from V and 1 base from J; junction bases left unmatched: 8. In germline, CDR1 is LGHDT, CDR2 YNNKEL (reference sequence). The CDR3 contains 16 residues. CDR3: CASSSTSGVRTDTQYF. The CDR3, as DNA: TGTGCCAGCAGCTCTACTAGCGGAGTCCGCACAGATACGCAGTATTTT.

This clonotype occurred a few times. The CDR3 DNA is TGTGCCAGCAGCCAACAAACCCCGGATACGCAGTATTTT. Encoded protein: CASSQQTPDTQYF. This chain joins TRBV3-1 and TRBJ2-3; D gene ambiguous. The CDR3 covers 13 residues. V was shortened by 2 bases and J by 6 bases, with 9 bases between the two germline ends. Germline CDR1 LGHDT, CDR2 YNNKEL (reference sequence).

This clonotype was seen a few times. This chain joins TRBV7-2 and TRBJ2-7; tentative D call: TRBD2 (6 bases). The CDR3 extends over 15 amino acids. Germline V gene sequence: CDR1 SGHTA, CDR2 FQGNSA. V was trimmed by 1 base and J by 4 bases, leaving 14 bases between them. For the CDR3, the DNA is TGTGCCAGCAGCTTAGGCGCTGGAGGGGAGTACGAGCAGTACTTC. It encodes CASSLGAGGEYEQYF. The full variable domain, with the rest looked up from reference TRBV7-2 and TRBJ2-7, is GAGVSQSPSNKVTEKGKDVELRCDPISGHTALYWYRQSLGQGLEFLIYFQGNSAPDKSGLPSDRFSAERTGGSVSTLTIQRTQQEDSAVYLCASSLGAGGEYEQYFGPGTRLTVT.

The chain couples TRBV15 to TRBJ2-5, with TRBD2 identical over 11 bases. J lost 4 bases, V lost 0 bases, and 7 bases had no gene match. The CDR3 extends over 17 amino acids. Germline CDR1 and CDR2: LNHNV and YYDKDF (reference sequence). The DNA for the CDR3 is TGTGCCACCAGCAGAGAAACTAGCGGGAGATCGGGAGAGACCCAGTACTTC. This encodes CATSRETSGRSGETQYF.